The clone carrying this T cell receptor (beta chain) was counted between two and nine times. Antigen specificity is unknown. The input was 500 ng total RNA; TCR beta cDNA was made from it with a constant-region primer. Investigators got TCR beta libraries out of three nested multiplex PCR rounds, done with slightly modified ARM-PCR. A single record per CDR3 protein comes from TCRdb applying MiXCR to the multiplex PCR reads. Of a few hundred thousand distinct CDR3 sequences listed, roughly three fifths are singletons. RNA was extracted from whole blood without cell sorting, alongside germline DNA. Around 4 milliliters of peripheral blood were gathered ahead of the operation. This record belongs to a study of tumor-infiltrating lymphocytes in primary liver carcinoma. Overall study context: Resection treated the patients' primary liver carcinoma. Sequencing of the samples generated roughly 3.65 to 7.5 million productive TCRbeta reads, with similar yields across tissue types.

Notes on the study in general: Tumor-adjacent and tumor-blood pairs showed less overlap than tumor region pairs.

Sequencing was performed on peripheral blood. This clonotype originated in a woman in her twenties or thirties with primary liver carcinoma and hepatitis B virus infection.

The CDR3 is CASSYEERETQYF. The CDR3 DNA follows: TGTGCCAGCAGTTACGAGGAAAGAGAGACCCAGTACTTC. This rearrangement joins TRBV6-6 to TRBJ2-5; no reliable D call. Per the germline V gene, CDR1 is MNHNY and CDR2 is SVGAGI (reference sequence). CDR3 size: 13 residues. Trimming pared 2 bases from V and 4 bases from J, leaving 8 bases between.